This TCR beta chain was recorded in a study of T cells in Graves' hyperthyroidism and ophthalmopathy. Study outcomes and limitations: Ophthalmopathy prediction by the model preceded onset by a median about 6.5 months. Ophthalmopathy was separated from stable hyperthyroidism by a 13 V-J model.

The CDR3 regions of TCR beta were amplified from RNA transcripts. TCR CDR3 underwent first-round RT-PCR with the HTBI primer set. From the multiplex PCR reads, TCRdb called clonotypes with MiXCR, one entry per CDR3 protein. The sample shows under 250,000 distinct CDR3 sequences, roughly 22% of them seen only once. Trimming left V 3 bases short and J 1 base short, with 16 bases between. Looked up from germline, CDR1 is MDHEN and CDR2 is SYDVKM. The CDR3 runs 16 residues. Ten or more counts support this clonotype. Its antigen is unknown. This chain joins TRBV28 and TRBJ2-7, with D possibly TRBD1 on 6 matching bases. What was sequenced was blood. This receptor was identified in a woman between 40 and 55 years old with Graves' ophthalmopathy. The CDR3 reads CASSFPRVRGSYEQYF. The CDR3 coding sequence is TGTGCCAGCAGTTTCCCCCGGGTCAGGGGTTCCTACGAGCAGTACTTC. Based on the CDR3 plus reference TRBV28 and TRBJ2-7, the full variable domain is DVKVTQSSRYLVKRTGEKVFLECVQDMDHENMFWYRQDPGLGLRLIYFSYDVKMKEKGDIPEGYSVSREKKERFSLILESASTNQTSMYLCASSFPRVRGSYEQYFGPGTRLTVT.